This T cell receptor (beta chain) was documented in a study of CD8 T cells in Susac syndrome. From germline, CDR1 is SGHRS and CDR2 YFSETQ. The V and J ends lost 1 base and 6 bases respectively, with 13 bases between them. The CDR3 sequence is 14 residues long. The authors reverse transcribed roughly 0.5 to 1 ug RNA with random hexamers. Amplification of TCR beta CDR3 by immunoSEQ multiplex PCR spanned 54 Vbeta and 13 Jbeta. One entry per CDR3 protein, called by TCRdb with MiXCR from the immunoSEQ multiplex PCR reads. This repertoire shows more than 150,000 distinct CDR3 sequences, around 96% found once; its top ten account for 0.1% to 0.15%. Each Susac syndrome patient had definite or probable disease by recently defined criteria.

This clonotype was sampled from a human donor with Susac syndrome. The rearrangement joins TRBV5-1 to TRBJ1-2, with D uncertain. Sequencing was performed on CD4+ T cells from PBMCs. This chain's CDR3 is CASSLRGIENGYTF. In DNA form, the CDR3 reads TGCGCCAGCAGCTTGCGAGGAATAGAGAATGGCTACACCTTC.